This T cell receptor beta chain was identified during a study of siplizumab effects on memory and regulatory T cells. Profiling relied on immunoSEQ multiplex PCR, and the TCRdb table lists in-frame clones only, not all of them. The sample consists of approximately 94,000 clones, about 94% of them appearing once. The study's findings and limits: Naive T cells were seen as more diverse than memory cells and as major alloresponse contributors.

Details on this clone: The antigen is not known.

The CDR3 length is 15 residues. Germline values: CDR1 SGHDT, CDR2 YYEEEE. V gave up 2 bases and J gave up 2 bases; unmatched junction bases: 3. This receptor was identified in a human donor in good health. Source material: non-Treg CD4+ T cells sorted from blood. The chain couples TRBV5-6 to TRBJ2-7, with 11 positions matching TRBD1. The CDR3, as DNA: TGTGCCAGCAGCTTCGGGACAGGGGGTCCCTACGAGCAGTACTTC. Translated, it gives CASSFGTGGPYEQYF.